Each of the 20 T cell receptor beta chains below was sequenced from the same sample in a study of blood T cell repertoires in COVID-19. Assay: immunoSEQ multiplex PCR; the TCRdb copy retains only in-frame clones and omits some. The sample includes around 700,000 clones, 75% to 90% of them seen just once. Sequencing input: peripheral blood. Receptors originate from a woman aged 18-35 years with acute or convalescent COVID-19.

The rearrangement uses TRBV7-9 and TRBJ2-1, with no clear D. There are 13 residues in the CDR3. Trimming removed 2 bases at V and 7 bases at J, with 9 bases between. Germline CDR1 is SEHNR and CDR2 is FQNEAQ (reference sequence). This chain's CDR3 is CASSLWLVNEQFF. The DNA for the CDR3 is TGTGCCAGCAGCTTATGGCTGGTGAATGAGCAGTTCTTC. The full variable domain, its missing parts supplied by reference TRBV7-9 and TRBJ2-1, is DTGVSQNPRHKITKRGQNVTFRCDPISEHNRLYWYRQTLGQGPEFLTYFQNEAQLEKSRLLSDRFSAERPKGSFSTLEIQRTEQGDSAMYLCASSLWLVNEQFFGPGTRLTVL.

The chain employs TRBV7-9 and TRBJ1-1; the D gene is possibly TRBD1 (6 bases). From germline, CDR1 is SEHNR and CDR2 FQNEAQ (reference sequence). Trimming cost V 8 bases and J 0 bases, with 19 bases left between them. The CDR3 is made up of 16 amino acids. Here the CDR3 DNA reads TGTGCCAGCCAGGGGCAGGGGAACTCGATGAACACTGAAGCTTTCTTT. Translating it yields CASQGQGNSMNTEAFF.

The chain employs TRBV12-3 or TRBV12-4 and TRBJ1-2; D not resolved. Trimming left V 7 bases short and J 5 bases short, with 14 bases between. This CDR3 is built from 13 residues. As DNA, the CDR3 is TGTGCCAGCAACCGTCCCCCGGGTTATGGCTACACCTTC. Amino acids: CASNRPPGYGYTF.

This chain uses TRBV4-3 with TRBJ2-2, with 16 positions matching TRBD2. J lost 7 bases, V lost 2 bases, and 10 bases had no gene match. CDR3 length: 19 residues. In germline, CDR1 is LGHNA, CDR2 YSLEER. CDR3 DNA sequence: TGCGCCAGCAGCCAATACCCGGGACTAGCGGGGGGGCCTGGCGGGGAGCTGTTTTTT. It translates to CASSQYPGLAGGPGGELFF.

The J gene is TRBJ2-6, the V gene TRBV7-9, with D possibly being TRBD1 (6 bases). There are 15 residues in the CDR3. Germline CDR1 SEHNR, CDR2 FQNEAQ (reference sequence). V was pared by 7 bases and J by 1 base, with 11 bases between. The CDR3 nucleotides are TGTGCCAGCACCCACGACAGGTCTGGGGCCAACGTCCTGACTTTC. Translated, it gives CASTHDRSGANVLTF.

This chain joins TRBV2 and TRBJ1-3; 8 bases agree with TRBD1. Germline trimming cut 7 bases from V and 3 bases from J; bases unmatched to any gene: 8. The CDR3 is made up of 15 amino acids. The germline gives CDR1 SNHLY, CDR2 FYNNEI. The CDR3 loop reads CASKRTGMIGNTIYF. CDR3 nucleotides: TGTGCCAGCAAAAGGACAGGGATGATTGGAAACACCATATATTTT.

As for this clone: This specimen includes other DNA sequences encoding the same CDR3. The V gene is TRBV9, the J gene TRBJ1-2; a weak D match, TRBD1 (6 bases). This CDR3 is 13 amino acids long. V lost 0 bases and J 4 bases, leaving 7 bases between the germline ends. Germline V gene lookup returns CDR1 SGDLS and CDR2 YYNGEE. CDR3 amino acids: CASSVEQGYGYTF. The CDR3 DNA is TGTGCCAGCAGCGTAGAACAGGGCTATGGCTACACCTTC. Based on the CDR3 plus reference TRBV9 and TRBJ1-2, the full variable domain is DSGVTQTPKHLITATGQRVTLRCSPRSGDLSVYWYQQSLDQGLQFLIQYYNGEERAKGNILERFSAQQFPDLHSELNLSSLELGDSALYFCASSVEQGYGYTFGSGTRLTVV.

The chain couples TRBV19 to TRBJ2-6; TRBD1 aligns across 7 bases. In germline, CDR1 is LNHDA, CDR2 SQIVND (reference sequence). V shed 6 bases and J 4 bases; nucleotides not matched to a gene: 12. CDR3 size: 17 residues. CDR3 protein: CASSRFHRGVGANVLTF. CDR3 nucleotide sequence: TGTGCCAGTAGCCGATTCCACAGGGGAGTGGGGGCCAACGTCCTGACTTTC.

DNA for the CDR3: TGCAGTGCCGGCCGGGGGGATGGCTACACCTTC. Amino acid sequence: CSAGRGDGYTF. V and J are TRBV20-1 and TRBJ1-2, with TRBD1 as a possible D gene (5 bases). Trimming cost V 6 bases and J 6 bases, with 11 bases left between them. Germline V gene data show CDR1 as DFQATT and CDR2 as SNEGSKA (reference sequence). This CDR3 has 11 amino acids.

The chain joins TRBV29-1 to TRBJ2-3, with 7 positions matching TRBD2. V was clipped by 3 bases and J by 1 base; unmatched bases: 7. CDR1 SQVTM and CDR2 ANQGSEA come from the germline V gene. The CDR3 is 15 residues long. The CDR3 DNA sequence: TGCAGCGTTGATATGGGGGGGGAAGGCACAGATACGCAGTATTTT. Translated: CSVDMGGEGTDTQYF.

This chain links TRBV6-4 with TRBJ2-2, with TRBD2 matching 7 bases. The junction had 1 base not matched to a gene; V was cut back by 3 bases and J by 6 bases. CDR1 MRHNA and CDR2 SNTAGT come from the germline V gene. The CDR3 runs 13 residues. In DNA form, the CDR3 reads TGTGCCAGCAGTGAGGGGGGGTCCGGGGAGCTGTTTTTT. Translation gives CASSEGGSGELFF.

The rearrangement links TRBV7-2 to TRBJ2-3; 9 bases line up with TRBD2. The CDR3 is made up of 15 amino acids. Looked up from germline, CDR1 is SGHTA and CDR2 is FQGNSA. The ends lost 6 bases at V and 5 bases at J; junction bases unmatched: 9. The chain's CDR3 is CASSSLAGPRDTQYF. The CDR3 coding sequence is TGTGCCAGCAGTTCCCTAGCGGGGCCACGAGATACGCAGTATTTT.

This clone has just a few counts. This chain uses TRBV6-2 or TRBV6-3 with TRBJ2-7; 13 bases are a match to TRBD2. The V and J ends lost 5 bases and 0 bases, in that order; junction bases with no gene match: 7. The CDR3 covers 17 residues. CDR1 and CDR2 from the germline V gene are MNHEY and SVGEGT. The CDR3, as DNA: TGTGCCAGCAGTCGGACTAGCGGGGGCACGAGCTCCTACGAGCAGTACTTC. This translates into CASSRTSGGTSSYEQYF.

This chain joins TRBV4-1 and TRBJ1-2; TRBD1 agrees at 7 bases. The CDR3 contains 14 residues. Trimming removed 2 bases from V and 5 bases from J; junction bases left unmatched: 5. Looked up from germline, CDR1 is MGHRA and CDR2 is YSYEKL. Here the CDR3 DNA reads TGCGCCAGCAGCCAACCGGGACAGATGTATGGCTACACCTTC. Translated: CASSQPGQMYGYTF.

V is TRBV7-2 and J is TRBJ1-1; D unclear. V lost 3 bases to trimming and J lost 6 bases, with 11 bases between them. Germline CDR1 is SGHTA and CDR2 is FQGNSA. The length of the CDR3 is 13 residues. The CDR3 loop is CASSFMRVSEAFF. CDR3 nucleotides: TGTGCCAGCAGCTTTATGAGAGTCTCTGAAGCTTTCTTT.

This chain connects TRBV19 to TRBJ2-7; tentatively, D is TRBD1 (5 bases). CDR1 and CDR2 (germline): LNHDA, SQIVND (reference sequence). V lost 5 bases and J 0 bases, leaving 14 bases between the germline ends. The length of the CDR3 is 15 residues. This CDR3 is CASSVTVYGSYEQYF. CDR3 coding DNA: TGTGCCAGTAGTGTGACAGTTTACGGCTCCTACGAGCAGTACTTC.

The chain couples TRBV11-3 to TRBJ2-5; 7 bases map to TRBD1. The CDR3 extends over 14 amino acids. From germline, CDR1 is SGHNT and CDR2 YENEEA. V was pared by 6 bases and J by 2 bases, with 6 bases of the junction left unmatched. In nucleotides, the CDR3 is TGTGCCAGCAGTCCCGGGACAGAGCAAGAGACCCAGTACTTC. Translated: CASSPGTEQETQYF.

The chain couples TRBV5-1 to TRBJ1-2; the match to TRBD1 covers 7 bases. The germline CDR1 and CDR2 sequences are SGHRS and YFSETQ. V shed 1 base, J shed 8 bases, and the junction held 8 bases outside the gene matches. CDR3 length: 14 residues. CDR3 DNA sequence: TGCGCCAGCAGCTTGCTGGACAGGAGTTACGGCTACACCTTC. This sequence encodes CASSLLDRSYGYTF.

This rearrangement joins TRBV5-4 to TRBJ1-3; the match to TRBD1 covers 7 bases. Germline CDR1 SGHNT, CDR2 YYREEE (reference sequence). V trimming: 1 base; J trimming: 2 bases; junction bases outside the gene matches: 0. The CDR3 has 14 residues. This CDR3 is CASSLQGAGNTIYF. The CDR3 DNA sequence: TGTGCCAGCAGCTTGCAGGGGGCTGGAAACACCATATATTTT. Full variable domain (remainder filled in from reference TRBV5-4 and TRBJ1-3): ETGVTQSPTHLIKTRGQQVTLRCSSQSGHNTVSWYQQALGQGPQFIFQYYREEENGRGNFPPRFSGLQFPNYSSELNVNALELDDSALYLCASSLQGAGNTIYFGEGSWLTVV.

The chain uses TRBV27 and TRBJ1-1, with D possibly being TRBD1 (5 bases). From germline, CDR1 is MNHEY and CDR2 SMNVEV (reference sequence). The CDR3 runs to 16 residues. With 3 bases removed from V and 2 bases from J, the gap between germline ends came to 16 bases. The CDR3 region is CASSFREVALNTEAFF. The CDR3, as DNA: TGTGCCAGCAGTTTCAGGGAGGTCGCTTTAAACACTGAAGCTTTCTTT.